The sequence of this T cell receptor beta chain was determined in a study of CD8+ T cells in alopecia areata. Across the study: Tofacitinib ran 6 to 18 months, followed by 6 months off drug.

After isolation, RNA underwent reverse transcription to generate cDNA as the sequencing template. Some clones are missing from TCRdb's copy, which holds only in-frame ones; the method was immunoSEQ multiplex PCR. Of around 140,000 clones listed, 51% are singletons. Germline lookup yields CDR1 MNHEY and CDR2 SVGAGI. CDR3 size: 14 residues. V was pared by 4 bases and J by 3 bases, with 6 bases of the junction left unmatched. This clone has only a few counts. Sequences were derived from CD4+ T cells sorted from blood, sampled at week 0. The receptor was isolated from a human donor with alopecia areata. This chain links TRBV6-5 with TRBJ2-7, with 7 nucleotides matching TRBD1. The CDR3 here is CASSSENRGYEQYF. CDR3 DNA: TGTGCCAGCAGTTCCGAGAACAGGGGCTACGAGCAGTACTTC.